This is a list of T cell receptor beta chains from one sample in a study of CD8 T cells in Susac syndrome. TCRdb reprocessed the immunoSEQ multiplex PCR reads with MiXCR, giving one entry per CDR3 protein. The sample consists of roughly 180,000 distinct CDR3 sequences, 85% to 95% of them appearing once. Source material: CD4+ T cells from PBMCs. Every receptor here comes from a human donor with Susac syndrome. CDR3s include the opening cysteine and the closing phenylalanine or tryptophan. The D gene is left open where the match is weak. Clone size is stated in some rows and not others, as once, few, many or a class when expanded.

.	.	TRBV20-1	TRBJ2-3	CSARGQGTDTQYF	TGCAGTGCTAGAGGCCAGGGAACAGATACGCAGTATTTT
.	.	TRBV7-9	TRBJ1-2	CASSVPFQGNYGYTF	TGTGCCAGCAGCGTACCATTCCAGGGTAACTATGGCTACACCTTC
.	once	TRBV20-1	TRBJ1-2	CSARDVFASGYTF	TGCAGTGCTAGAGATGTATTCGCTAGTGGCTACACCTTC
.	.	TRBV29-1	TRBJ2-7	CSVAPTDGREQYF	TGCAGCGTTGCCCCGACAGACGGTCGGGAGCAGTACTTC
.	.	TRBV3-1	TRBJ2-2	CASSQDRTEGLATGELFF	TGTGCCAGCAGCCAAGATCGGACCGAGGGGCTGGCCACCGGGGAGCTGTTTTTT
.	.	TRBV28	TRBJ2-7	CASSLYGSGWTYEQYF	TGTGCCAGCAGTCTCTATGGGAGCGGGTGGACCTACGAGCAGTACTTC
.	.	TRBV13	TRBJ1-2	CASSSRTHGYTF	TGTGCCAGCAGCTCCCGAACCCATGGCTACACCTTC
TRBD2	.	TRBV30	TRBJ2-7	CAWSGTRSREQYF	TGTGCCTGGAGTGGGACTAGAAGTCGCGAGCAGTACTTC
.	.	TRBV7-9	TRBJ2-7	CASSLVVGYRLGVYEQYF	TGTGCCAGCAGCTTAGTGGTGGGCTACAGGCTTGGGGTTTACGAGCAGTACTTC
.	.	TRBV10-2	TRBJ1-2	CASSESRGYGYTF	TGCGCCAGCAGTGAGTCAAGAGGCTATGGCTACACCTTC
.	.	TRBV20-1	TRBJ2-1	CSPESSAHNEQFF	TGCAGTCCGGAGTCCTCAGCCCACAATGAGCAGTTCTTC
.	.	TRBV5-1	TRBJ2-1	CASSLLSRGAEGANEQFF	TGCGCCAGCAGCTTGCTATCACGGGGGGCGGAAGGTGCCAATGAGCAGTTCTTC
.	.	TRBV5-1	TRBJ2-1	CASSLSTASSYNEQFF	TGCGCCAGCAGCTTGTCGACCGCTAGCTCCTACAATGAGCAGTTCTTC
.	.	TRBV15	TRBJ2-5	CATSRDRGYQETQYF	TGTGCCACCAGCAGAGATCGCGGGTACCAAGAGACCCAGTACTTC
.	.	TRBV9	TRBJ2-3	CASSGSDTQYF	TGTGCCAGCAGCGGTTCAGATACGCAGTATTTT
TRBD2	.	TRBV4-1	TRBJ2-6	CASRRIAGASGANVLTF	TGCGCCAGCAGGCGAATAGCGGGAGCTAGTGGGGCCAACGTCCTGACTTTC
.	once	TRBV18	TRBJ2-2	CASSLTGLRTGELFF	TGTGCCAGCTCACTCACGGGATTGCGGACCGGGGAGCTGTTTTTT
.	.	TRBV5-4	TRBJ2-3	CASSLRGSTDTQYF	TGTGCCAGCAGCTTGAGGGGGTCCACAGATACGCAGTATTTT
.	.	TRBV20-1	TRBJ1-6	CSARKTQQGSGSPLHF	TGCAGTGCTAGAAAGACACAACAGGGTTCGGGTTCACCCCTCCACTTT
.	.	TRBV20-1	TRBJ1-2	CSPEGGFVLSYGYTF	TGCAGTCCTGAGGGGGGGTTTGTCCTTTCCTATGGCTACACCTTC
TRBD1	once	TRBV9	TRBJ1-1	CASSVVRGNPSNTEAFF	TGTGCCAGCAGCGTAGTCAGGGGGAATCCCTCGAACACTGAAGCTTTCTTT
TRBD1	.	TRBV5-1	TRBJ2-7	CASSWGQGSAEQYF	TGCGCCAGCAGCTGGGGACAGGGGTCTGCCGAGCAGTACTTC
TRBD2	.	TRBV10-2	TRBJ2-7	CASSKLAIMGYEQYF	TGCGCCAGCAGTAAACTAGCGATAATGGGTTACGAGCAGTACTTC
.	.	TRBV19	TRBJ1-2	CASSPPMGRTNYGYTF	TGTGCCAGTAGTCCACCCATGGGAAGAACCAACTATGGCTACACCTTC